The rows below give T cell receptor beta chains drawn from one sample of a study of cytomegalovirus exposure and HLA in healthy donors. TCRdb keeps only in-frame clones here, not all; method: immunoSEQ multiplex PCR. The sample's table shows over 150,000 clones. Sequencing was performed on PBMCs. The source of these receptors is a boy aged 5-17 years in good health and CMV-seronegative. The CDR3 runs from the conserved cysteine through the conserved F or W. The D gene is left open where the match is weak.

d_call: TRBD2; v_call: TRBV18; j_call: TRBJ2-1; cdr3_aa: CASSPPQRGSAYNEQFF; cdr3_nt: TGTGCCAGCTCACCACCGCAGCGGGGGTCGGCCTACAATGAGCAGTTCTTC
d_call: .; v_call: TRBV10-3; j_call: TRBJ1-4; cdr3_aa: CAISTSGTNEKLFF; cdr3_nt: TGTGCCATCAGCACGTCCGGAACTAATGAAAAACTGTTTTTT
d_call: .; v_call: TRBV7-8; j_call: TRBJ1-6; cdr3_aa: CASSPLRGSPLHF; cdr3_nt: TGTGCCAGCAGCCCGCTCCGGGGGTCACCCCTCCACTTT
d_call: TRBD1; v_call: TRBV7-6; j_call: TRBJ2-2; cdr3_aa: CASSLYKGAAGELFF; cdr3_nt: TGTGCCAGCAGCTTATATAAGGGGGCGGCCGGGGAGCTGTTTTTT
d_call: .; v_call: TRBV27; j_call: TRBJ1-1; cdr3_aa: CASGGMGWSTEAFF; cdr3_nt: TGTGCCAGCGGGGGCATGGGGTGGAGCACTGAAGCTTTCTTT
d_call: .; v_call: TRBV5-1; j_call: TRBJ2-7; cdr3_aa: CASSLTGQPDEQYF; cdr3_nt: TGCGCCAGCAGCTTGACAGGGCAGCCGGACGAGCAGTACTTC
d_call: TRBD1; v_call: TRBV18; j_call: TRBJ1-1; cdr3_aa: CASSSGLTRTGGNEAFF; cdr3_nt: TGTGCCAGCTCATCAGGTCTGACCAGGACAGGGGGGAATGAAGCTTTCTTT
d_call: .; v_call: TRBV19; j_call: TRBJ2-7; cdr3_aa: CASRLFGSSYEQYF; cdr3_nt: TGTGCCAGTAGACTCTTCGGGAGCTCCTACGAGCAGTACTTC
d_call: TRBD1; v_call: TRBV6-1; j_call: TRBJ1-2; cdr3_aa: CASRPTGVGGYTF; cdr3_nt: TGTGCCAGCAGGCCAACAGGGGTGGGAGGCTACACCTTC
d_call: .; v_call: TRBV29-1; j_call: TRBJ2-5; cdr3_aa: CSANPGERRRKETQYF; cdr3_nt: TGCAGCGCCAATCCAGGGGAGAGGCGTCGAAAAGAGACCCAGTACTTC
d_call: TRBD2; v_call: TRBV27; j_call: TRBJ2-5; cdr3_aa: CASKAGAQETQYF; cdr3_nt: TGTGCCAGCAAGGCGGGAGCCCAAGAGACCCAGTACTTC
d_call: .; v_call: TRBV5-4; j_call: TRBJ2-7; cdr3_aa: CASSLSEYEQYF; cdr3_nt: TGTGCCAGCAGCTTGTCCGAGTACGAGCAGTACTTC
d_call: .; v_call: TRBV6-9; j_call: TRBJ1-1; cdr3_aa: CASTGAAPGVMNTEAFF; cdr3_nt: TGTGCCAGCACAGGGGCGGCTCCCGGGGTCATGAACACTGAAGCTTTCTTT
d_call: TRBD1; v_call: TRBV5-1; j_call: TRBJ2-7; cdr3_aa: CASSLVWDRDDEQYF; cdr3_nt: TGCGCCAGCAGCTTGGTTTGGGACAGGGACGACGAGCAGTACTTC
d_call: .; v_call: TRBV11-3; j_call: TRBJ2-1; cdr3_aa: CASSSEQGPYNEQFF; cdr3_nt: TGTGCCAGCAGCTCGGAACAGGGACCATACAATGAGCAGTTCTTC
d_call: TRBD2; v_call: TRBV15; j_call: TRBJ2-5; cdr3_aa: CATSRDLGGAGEETQYF; cdr3_nt: TGTGCCACCAGCAGAGATCTCGGCGGGGCGGGGGAAGAGACCCAGTACTTC
d_call: TRBD1; v_call: TRBV2; j_call: TRBJ2-3; cdr3_aa: CASRSRTSGQGFTDTQYF; cdr3_nt: TGTGCCAGCCGCTCCCGCACCTCTGGACAGGGCTTCACAGATACGCAGTATTTT
d_call: TRBD1; v_call: TRBV11-2; j_call: TRBJ2-2; cdr3_aa: CASSTLPGQGTTGELFF; cdr3_nt: TGTGCCAGCAGCACGTTACCGGGACAGGGAACCACCGGGGAGCTGTTTTTT
d_call: .; v_call: TRBV5-1; j_call: TRBJ1-1; cdr3_aa: CASRRGGETEAFF; cdr3_nt: TGCGCCAGCAGGAGAGGGGGGGAAACTGAAGCTTTCTTT
d_call: .; v_call: TRBV7-9; j_call: TRBJ2-2; cdr3_aa: CASRPRSGGTGGELFF; cdr3_nt: TGTGCCAGCAGGCCTCGGAGCGGGGGGACAGGCGGGGAGCTGTTTTTT
d_call: TRBD2; v_call: TRBV4-2; j_call: TRBJ2-3; cdr3_aa: CASSQDLAGGTDTQYF; cdr3_nt: TGTGCCAGCAGCCAAGATCTAGCGGGGGGCACAGATACGCAGTATTTT
d_call: TRBD2; v_call: TRBV6-5; j_call: TRBJ2-7; cdr3_aa: CASSYTSGDSYEQYF; cdr3_nt: TGTGCCAGCAGTTACACTAGCGGGGACTCCTACGAGCAGTACTTC
d_call: TRBD2; v_call: TRBV25-1; j_call: TRBJ2-1; cdr3_aa: CASSEPLAGGPSNEQFF; cdr3_nt: TGTGCCAGCAGTGAGCCTCTAGCGGGGGGCCCTAGCAATGAGCAGTTCTTC
d_call: .; v_call: TRBV7-6; j_call: TRBJ2-2; cdr3_aa: CASSRDTLPGELFF; cdr3_nt: TGTGCCAGCAGTAGGGACACCCTCCCCGGGGAGCTGTTTTTT
d_call: .; v_call: TRBV10-1; j_call: TRBJ2-7; cdr3_aa: CASSEGSRVPYEQYF; cdr3_nt: TGCGCCAGCAGTGAGGGAAGTCGGGTCCCCTACGAGCAGTACTTC
d_call: TRBD2; v_call: TRBV19; j_call: TRBJ2-2; cdr3_aa: CASIRTSGGVNTGELFF; cdr3_nt: TGTGCCAGTATTCGGACTAGCGGGGGTGTGAACACCGGGGAGCTGTTTTTT
d_call: .; v_call: TRBV7-9; j_call: TRBJ2-7; cdr3_aa: CASSPPAGIHEQYF; cdr3_nt: TGTGCCAGCAGCCCCCCGGCAGGGATCCACGAGCAGTACTTC
d_call: TRBD2; v_call: TRBV13; j_call: TRBJ2-1; cdr3_aa: CASTLTSGGSRYNEQFF; cdr3_nt: TGTGCCAGCACCCTAACTAGCGGGGGGTCTAGATACAATGAGCAGTTCTTC
d_call: .; v_call: TRBV27; j_call: TRBJ2-7; cdr3_aa: CASSHDQSRGEQYF; cdr3_nt: TGTGCCAGCAGTCACGACCAAAGTCGGGGCGAGCAGTACTTC
d_call: TRBD1; v_call: TRBV28; j_call: TRBJ2-2; cdr3_aa: CASRGTGGNTGELFF; cdr3_nt: TGTGCCAGCAGGGGGACAGGGGGCAACACCGGGGAGCTGTTTTTT
d_call: .; v_call: TRBV5-4; j_call: TRBJ2-3; cdr3_aa: CASSFLAGDTQYF; cdr3_nt: TGTGCCAGCAGCTTTCTAGCAGGCGATACGCAGTATTTT
d_call: .; v_call: TRBV28; j_call: TRBJ2-2; cdr3_aa: CASSPPFYRDRDTGELFF; cdr3_nt: TGTGCCAGCAGTCCACCCTTTTACAGGGATCGCGACACCGGGGAGCTGTTTTTT
d_call: .; v_call: TRBV27; j_call: TRBJ2-7; cdr3_aa: CASSPGRSSYEQYF; cdr3_nt: TGTGCCAGCAGCCCAGGGAGGAGCTCCTACGAGCAGTACTTC
d_call: .; v_call: TRBV19; j_call: TRBJ1-5; cdr3_aa: CASSGTNRYQPQHF; cdr3_nt: TGTGCCAGTAGTGGGACAAATCGTTATCAGCCCCAGCATTTT
d_call: .; v_call: TRBV5-1; j_call: TRBJ1-1; cdr3_aa: CASSLPAGTSEAFF; cdr3_nt: TGCGCCAGCAGCTTACCGGCCGGGACATCGGAAGCTTTCTTT
d_call: .; v_call: TRBV29-1; j_call: TRBJ2-7; cdr3_aa: CSVEVESHEYLTYEQYF; cdr3_nt: TGCAGCGTTGAGGTCGAGAGCCACGAATACCTAACCTACGAGCAGTACTTC
d_call: TRBD2; v_call: TRBV7-6; j_call: TRBJ2-1; cdr3_aa: CASSHLAGGNEQFF; cdr3_nt: TGTGCCAGCAGCCATCTAGCGGGGGGTAATGAGCAGTTCTTC
d_call: .; v_call: TRBV4-2; j_call: TRBJ2-1; cdr3_aa: CASGLKSNEQFF; cdr3_nt: TGTGCCAGCGGCCTTAAGAGCAATGAGCAGTTCTTC
d_call: TRBD1; v_call: TRBV7-9; j_call: TRBJ1-2; cdr3_aa: CASSPQGALSYGYTF; cdr3_nt: TGTGCCAGCAGCCCCCAGGGGGCCCTTTCCTATGGCTACACCTTC
d_call: .; v_call: TRBV6-1; j_call: TRBJ1-4; cdr3_aa: CASSEPETYPTNEKLFF; cdr3_nt: TGTGCCAGCAGTGAACCGGAGACCTACCCAACTAATGAAAAACTGTTTTTT
d_call: .; v_call: TRBV10-3; j_call: TRBJ2-1; cdr3_aa: CATMKGSMDEQFF; cdr3_nt: TGTGCCACCATGAAGGGGTCTATGGATGAGCAGTTCTTC
d_call: .; v_call: TRBV4-3; j_call: TRBJ1-2; cdr3_aa: CASSQDLYGYTF; cdr3_nt: TGCGCCAGCAGCCAAGACCTCTATGGTTACACCTTC
d_call: TRBD2; v_call: TRBV6-5; j_call: TRBJ2-1; cdr3_aa: CASSDGLVYNEQFF; cdr3_nt: TGTGCCAGCAGTGACGGACTAGTCTACAATGAGCAGTTCTTC
d_call: TRBD1; v_call: TRBV29-1; j_call: TRBJ1-2; cdr3_aa: CSVGGTDDANYGYTF; cdr3_nt: TGCAGCGTCGGAGGGACAGACGACGCTAACTATGGCTACACCTTC